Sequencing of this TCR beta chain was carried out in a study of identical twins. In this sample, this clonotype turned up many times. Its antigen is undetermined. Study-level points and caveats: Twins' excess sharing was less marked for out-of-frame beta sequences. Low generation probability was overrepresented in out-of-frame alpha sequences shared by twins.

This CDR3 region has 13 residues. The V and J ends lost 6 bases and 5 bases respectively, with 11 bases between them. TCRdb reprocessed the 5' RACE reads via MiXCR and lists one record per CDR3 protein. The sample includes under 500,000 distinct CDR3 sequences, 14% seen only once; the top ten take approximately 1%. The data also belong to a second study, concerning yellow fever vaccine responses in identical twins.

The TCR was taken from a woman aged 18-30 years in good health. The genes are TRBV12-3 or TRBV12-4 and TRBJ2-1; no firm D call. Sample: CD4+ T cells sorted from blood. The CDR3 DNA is TGTGCCAGCAGACCTGGACGGGACAATGAGCAGTTCTTC. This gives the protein CASRPGRDNEQFF.